The text below deals with one TCR beta chain. No antigen is known for it. The table came from immunoSEQ multiplex PCR; TCRdb's copy has only in-frame clones and leaves some out. The sample consists of tens of thousands of clones, about four fifths of them appearing once. The data are from a study of a mutant IDH1 vaccine in newly diagnosed glioma. About the study: Eight vaccinations were given in weeks 1, 3, 5, 7, 11, 15, 19 and 23. Former treatment meant radiotherapy, temozolomide, or both; the majority had gotten both.

General observations from the study: Overall, about 93% of patients had vaccine-induced immune responses.

Germline assignment: CDR1 SGHKS and CDR2 YYEKEE (reference sequence). The length of the CDR3 is 15 residues. Trimming left V 0 bases short and J 6 bases short, with 13 bases between. The sample's time point: week 23, last vaccination. The study gave 300 ug of mutant IDH1 20-mer peptide per vaccine dose, with topical imiquimod. The V call is TRBV5-5, the J call TRBJ1-5; D perhaps matches TRBD1 (6 bases). This material consisted of PBMCs, taken from a glioma patient whose treatment included an IDH1 peptide vaccine. The sequence was collected from a woman between 40 and 55 years old with glioma. Some clones in this sample may be carry-over from other donors' samples. CDR3 sequence reads: CASSLAGGSGQPQHF. DNA for the CDR3: TGTGCCAGCAGCTTGGCCGGGGGCTCGGGTCAGCCCCAGCATTTT.